A single sample is the source of the 26 T cell receptor beta chains below, sequenced in a study of OX40 agonist ivuxolimab in advanced cancers. Here immunoSEQ multiplex PCR was the method, and the copy in TCRdb shows in-frame clones only, minus some. Here the sample spans about 70,000 clones, around 87% being singletons. The specimen comprised CD4+ or CD8+ T cells sorted from blood, sampled in a trial of the OX40 agonist ivuxolimab. The receptors shown here come from an adult with an advanced solid tumor such as melanoma, head and neck, liver or kidney cancer.

J is TRBJ1-1 and V is TRBV30, with D tentatively TRBD1 (6 bases). The germline V gene has CDR1 GTSNPN and CDR2 SVGIG (reference sequence). V was trimmed by 2 bases and J by 2 bases, leaving 12 bases between them. The CDR3 totals 14 residues. CDR3 nucleotides: TGTGCCTGGAGTTTAGGGGGGTCTAACACTGAAGCTTTCTTT. This codes for CAWSLGGSNTEAFF. Together with reference TRBV30 and TRBJ1-1, the CDR3 gives the full variable domain: SQTIHQWPATLVQPVGSPLSLECTVEGTSNPNLYWYRQAAGRGLQLLFYSVGIGQISSEVPQNLSASRPQDRQFILSSKKLLLSDSGFYLCAWSLGGSNTEAFFGQGTRLTVV.

The J gene is TRBJ1-4, the V gene TRBV19, with TRBD1 identical over 9 bases. Germline lookup yields CDR1 LNHDA and CDR2 SQIVND (reference sequence). The CDR3 consists of 17 residues. Trimming at V came to 5 bases and at J to 2 bases, leaving 9 bases not matched to a gene. The CDR3 is CASSDTGTGLTNEKLFF. Written as DNA, the CDR3 is TGTGCCAGTAGTGATACCGGGACAGGGTTGACTAATGAAAAACTGTTTTTT.

This rearrangement joins TRBV30 to TRBJ2-5; 10 bases match TRBD1. The germline V gene encodes CDR1 GTSNPN and CDR2 SVGIG (reference sequence). The CDR3 is 15 residues long. V lost 3 bases to trimming and J lost 4 bases; unmatched junction nucleotides: 8. CDR3 DNA: TGTGCCTGGAGGAAGGGACAGGGGATCGTAGAGACCCAGTACTTC. Translated: CAWRKGQGIVETQYF.

This clone was picked up one time. This chain joins TRBV5-4 and TRBJ2-5; the D gene is possibly TRBD2 (6 bases). The J call is doubtful: the DNA matches TRBJ2-7 better. In germline, CDR1 is SGHNT, CDR2 YYREEE (reference sequence). This CDR3 is built from 15 residues. Written as DNA, the CDR3 is TGTGCCAGCAGCGCTCGGGAGTGGGGTTCCTACGAGCAGTACTTC. This encodes CASSAREWGSYEQYF.

The rearrangement joins TRBV23-1 to TRBJ2-3; 9 bases are a match to TRBD2. TRBV23-1 is annotated as an ORF whose role is uncertain. CDR3 length: 20 residues. The J segment lost 1 base and the V segment lost 0 bases, leaving 14 bases of the junction unmatched. Here the CDR3 reads CASSQSHVMRAGGCTDTQYF. The CDR3, as DNA: TGCGCCAGCAGTCAATCCCATGTTATGAGAGCGGGGGGTTGCACAGATACGCAGTATTTT.

The table lists this clone with a count of one. The chain uses TRBV28 and TRBJ1-2; 9 bases match TRBD1. This CDR3 spans 16 amino acids. Germline V gene data show CDR1 as MDHEN and CDR2 as SYDVKM. The J segment lost 2 bases and the V segment lost 6 bases, leaving 10 bases of the junction unmatched. The CDR3: CASSPDRGLANYGYTF. The CDR3 DNA is TGTGCCAGCAGCCCGGACAGGGGATTAGCAAACTATGGCTACACCTTC.

The chain joins TRBV27 to TRBJ2-1; 8 bases are shared with TRBD2. Germline V gene lookup returns CDR1 MNHEY and CDR2 SMNVEV (reference sequence). There are 15 residues in the CDR3. The V segment lost 4 bases and the J segment 4 bases; nucleotides outside the gene matches: 6. The CDR3 nucleotides are TGTGCCAGCAGTTCAAGCGGGAGAGATTACAATGAGCAGTTCTTC. This translates into CASSSSGRDYNEQFF.

The chain employs TRBV18 and TRBJ2-1; D is perhaps TRBD1 or TRBD2 (5 bases each). Trimming stripped 3 bases from V and 2 bases from J, with 8 bases between. Germline-derived CDR1 and CDR2 are KGHSH and LQKENI. CDR3 size: 14 residues. CDR3 nucleotides: TGTGCCAGCTCACCTCCGGGACCCTACAATGAGCAGTTCTTC. This gives the protein CASSPPGPYNEQFF.

The V call is TRBV4-2, the J call TRBJ2-7; perhaps TRBD2 as D (6 bases). Deletions cut 1 base from V and 3 bases from J, with 13 bases between. Germline V lookup: CDR1 LGHNA, CDR2 YNFKEQ. The CDR3 is 15 amino acids. For the CDR3, the DNA is TGTGCCAGCAGCCAAGTGGAGGGTAGTTACTACGAGCAGTACTTC. Translation gives CASSQVEGSYYEQYF.

V and J are TRBV2 and TRBJ2-2; 14 positions match TRBD2. The V gene's germline CDR1 is SNHLY and CDR2 FYNNEI. CDR3 length equals 16 residues. V gave up 6 bases and J gave up 2 bases; unmatched junction bases: 2. CDR3 nucleotides: TGTGCCAGCAGGGGACTAGCGGGGGCCAACACCGGGGAGCTGTTTTTT. Its translation is CASRGLAGANTGELFF.

This chain connects TRBV18 to TRBJ2-7, with 9 positions matching TRBD1. Germline V gene sequence: CDR1 KGHSH, CDR2 LQKENI. Germline trimming cut 4 bases from V and 4 bases from J; bases unmatched to any gene: 17. The CDR3 is 18 amino acids. The CDR3: CASSQFMARTGDIYEQYF. In DNA form, the CDR3 reads TGTGCCAGCTCACAGTTTATGGCAAGGACAGGGGACATATACGAGCAGTACTTC.

The chain uses TRBV7-9 and TRBJ1-1; the D is unclear. The germline gives CDR1 SEHNR, CDR2 FQNEAQ (reference sequence). The CDR3 consists of 14 residues. Trimming stripped 5 bases from V and 6 bases from J, with 16 bases between. DNA of the CDR3: TGTGCCAGCAGCGTAGAGGGCCCCGGCGCTGAAGCTTTCTTT. Translating it yields CASSVEGPGAEAFF.

The chain carries TRBV30 and TRBJ2-3, with 13 positions matching TRBD2. This CDR3 is 17 amino acids long. The V and J ends lost 0 bases and 4 bases, in that order; junction bases with no gene match: 7. From germline, CDR1 is GTSNPN and CDR2 SVGIG (reference sequence). The DNA of the CDR3 is TGTGCCTGGAGTGTAAGCCGAACTAGCGGGGGGGCAGATACGCAGTATTTT. Translating it yields CAWSVSRTSGGADTQYF.

The rearrangement uses TRBV15 and TRBJ2-7; perhaps TRBD1 as D (6 bases). V was cut by 5 bases and J by 6 bases, with 17 bases left in between. The V gene's germline CDR1 is LNHNV and CDR2 YYDKDF (reference sequence). The CDR3 has 14 amino acids. CDR3 in DNA: TGTGCCACCAGCCGGGACACGGCGGGTCTCGAGCAGTACTTC. Its protein is CATSRDTAGLEQYF.

V and J are TRBV27 and TRBJ2-3; D call uncertain. The CDR3 consists of 15 residues. V was cut by 3 bases and J by 2 bases, with 12 bases left in between. The germline V gene has CDR1 MNHEY and CDR2 SMNVEV (reference sequence). The CDR3 sequence is CASSLAPAPTDTQYF. As DNA, the CDR3 is TGTGCCAGCAGTTTGGCGCCCGCCCCCACAGATACGCAGTATTTT.

This clone was found once. The chain combines TRBV4-1 with TRBJ2-5, with D possibly TRBD2 on 6 matching bases. The DNA end favors TRBJ2-7, so the J call may be wrong. Germline CDR1 is MGHRA and CDR2 is YSYEKL. The CDR3 sequence is 15 residues long. The CDR3 is CASSQAAGPIGEQYF. CDR3 sequence (DNA): TGCGCCAGCAGCCAAGCCGCGGGACCGATCGGCGAGCAGTACTTC.

The genes are TRBV19 and TRBJ2-7, with D maybe TRBD1 (5 bases). CDR3 length: 14 residues. In germline, CDR1 is LNHDA, CDR2 SQIVND (reference sequence). V lost 6 bases and J 2 bases, leaving 14 bases between the germline ends. The CDR3 protein is CASRTQGIPYEQYF. The CDR3 region has the DNA TGTGCCAGTAGGACGCAGGGTATTCCCTACGAGCAGTACTTC.

The chain employs TRBV9 and TRBJ1-1; TRBD1 matches 7 bases. The germline CDR1 and CDR2 sequences are SGDLS and YYNGEE. The CDR3 consists of 15 residues. With V trimmed by 3 bases and J by 1 base, 6 bases remained unmatched. The CDR3 protein is CASSAPDRPNTEAFF. DNA of the CDR3: TGTGCCAGCAGCGCCCCGGACAGGCCGAACACTGAAGCTTTCTTT.

The rearrangement joins TRBV2 to TRBJ2-1; D ambiguous. The germline V gene encodes CDR1 SNHLY and CDR2 FYNNEI. The V gene lost 7 bases and the J gene lost 8 bases, with 18 bases spanning the gap. The length of the CDR3 is 14 residues. For the CDR3, the DNA is TGTGCCAGCATAGGTGGGCTAAACCTGGATGAGCAGTTCTTC. It translates to CASIGGLNLDEQFF.

J is TRBJ2-1 and V is TRBV28; D not certain. Trimming stripped 4 bases from V and 7 bases from J, with 5 bases between. The CDR3 extends over 11 amino acids. Per germline, CDR1 MDHEN and CDR2 SYDVKM. DNA of the CDR3: TGTGCCAGCAGTTATAAGAATGAGCAGTTCTTC. This codes for CASSYKNEQFF.

The V call is TRBV4-1, the J call TRBJ2-5; 8 bases are a match to TRBD2. CDR3 length equals 14 residues. Trimming at V came to 5 bases and at J to 9 bases, leaving 11 bases not matched to a gene. CDR1 is MGHRA and CDR2 is YSYEKL in the germline V gene. The CDR3 reads CASSRPGGAGAQYF. In nucleotides, the CDR3 is TGCGCCAGCAGCAGACCCGGGGGGGCCGGGGCCCAGTACTTC.

The gene calls are TRBV28 and TRBJ1-5, with D hard to call. CDR1 and CDR2 from the germline V gene are MDHEN and SYDVKM. This CDR3 comprises 13 residues. Deletions cut 8 bases from V and 5 bases from J, with 13 bases between. The CDR3 DNA reads TGTGCCAGCTTCGGGCGCCGGGATCAGCCCCAGCATTTT. Protein sequence: CASFGRRDQPQHF.

This rearrangement joins TRBV7-2 to TRBJ2-7, with 12 bases aligning to TRBD1. Germline CDR1 SGHTA, CDR2 FQGNSA. The CDR3 is made up of 15 amino acids. V was clipped by 3 bases and J by 7 bases; unmatched bases: 7. CDR3: CASSFSGTGGGEQYF. The CDR3 region has the DNA TGTGCCAGCAGCTTTTCCGGGACAGGGGGCGGGGAGCAGTACTTC. The whole variable domain, remainder taken from reference TRBV7-2 and TRBJ2-7, is GAGVSQSPSNKVTEKGKDVELRCDPISGHTALYWYRQSLGQGLEFLIYFQGNSAPDKSGLPSDRFSAERTGGSVSTLTIQRTQQEDSAVYLCASSFSGTGGGEQYFGPGTRLTVT.

The rearrangement joins TRBV7-2 to TRBJ2-5; possible D gene TRBD2, 6 bases. Trimming pared 0 bases from V and 2 bases from J, leaving 10 bases between. This CDR3 has 15 residues. The germline gives CDR1 SGHTA, CDR2 FQGNSA. The CDR3 reads CASSLAGTSQETQYF. The CDR3 DNA reads TGTGCCAGCAGCTTAGCCGGGACTTCACAAGAGACCCAGTACTTC.

In this sample, this clone turned up a few times. V is TRBV6-1 and J is TRBJ2-7, with D unclear. Trimming took 6 bases from V and 6 from J, leaving 6 bases between them. The CDR3 is made up of 10 amino acids. Per the germline V gene, CDR1 is MNHNS and CDR2 is SASEGT. CDR3 region: CASRASEQYF. DNA of the CDR3: TGTGCCAGCAGGGCCTCCGAGCAGTACTTC.

This clone has just one count. This rearrangement joins TRBV6-8 to TRBJ1-1; D call uncertain. This CDR3 has 14 amino acids. Trimming left V 1 base short and J 5 bases short, with 11 bases between. Looked up from germline, CDR1 is MNHGY and CDR2 is SAAAGT. The CDR3 bases are TGTGCCAGCAGTTACTGCCAGGTTTGTACTGAAGCTTTCTTT. It is translated as CASSYCQVCTEAFF.